What follows is one TCR beta chain and its context. Produced via immunoSEQ multiplex PCR; TCRdb's table is partial and in-frame only. The sample contains 250,000 or so clones, around 84% of which appear only once. The data are from a study of blood T cell repertoires in COVID-19. The CDR3 is 16 residues long. The germline V gene encodes CDR1 MNHEY and CDR2 SVGAGI. V gave up 4 bases and J gave up 7 bases; unmatched junction bases: 10. Cohorts were based on clinical histories the participants reported. Shortly before study entry, within 2 weeks, exposed participants had met a COVID-19 case. Sequencing was done on a sample of PBMCs or T cells enriched from blood (not recorded which). The V and J genes are TRBV6-5 and TRBJ2-3; 11 positions agree with TRBD2. This receptor was obtained from a woman between 45 and 60 years old who had been exposed to COVID-19. CDR3 amino acids: CASSSALAGGPNTQYF. CDR3 nucleotides: TGTGCCAGCAGTTCCGCTTTAGCGGGGGGGCCGAATACGCAGTATTTT.